Each of the 21 T cell receptor beta chains below was sequenced from the same sample in a study of blood T cell repertoires in COVID-19. The method was immunoSEQ multiplex PCR; TCRdb's version includes in-frame clones alone and lacks a portion of them. This table has some 190,000 clones, 81% appearing once. Sequencing was carried out using peripheral blood. The source of these receptors is a woman in her thirties or forties with COVID-19, enrolled during active disease.

The genes are TRBV11-2 and TRBJ1-2, with D tentatively TRBD1 (5 bases). The V and J ends lost 4 bases and 4 bases respectively, with 16 bases between them. This CDR3 is 15 amino acids long. Germline lookup yields CDR1 SGHAT and CDR2 FQNNGV. The chain's CDR3 is CASSSQRAGGYGYTF. The CDR3, as DNA: TGTGCCAGCAGCTCCCAACGTGCGGGGGGCTATGGCTACACCTTC. Complete variable domain (other parts from reference TRBV11-2 and TRBJ1-2): EAGVAQSPRYKIIEKRQSVAFWCNPISGHATLYWYQQILGQGPKLLIQFQNNGVVDDSQLPKDRFSAERLKGVDSTLKIQPAKLEDSAVYLCASSSQRAGGYGYTFGSGTRLTVV.

This chain joins TRBV15 and TRBJ1-2, with D possibly matching TRBD1 (5 bases). The germline V and J ends were trimmed by 0 bases and 5 bases, with 7 bases remaining between them. The CDR3 length is 13 residues. Germline lookup yields CDR1 LNHNV and CDR2 YYDKDF (reference sequence). This CDR3 reads CATSRDPGYGYTF. The CDR3 nucleotides are TGTGCCACCAGCAGAGATCCAGGGTATGGCTACACCTTC. Supplemented by reference TRBV15 and TRBJ1-2, the full variable domain reads DAMVIQNPRYQVTQFGKPVTLSCSQTLNHNVMYWYQQKSSQAPKLLFHYYDKDFNNEADTPDNFQSRRPNTSFCFLDIRSPGLGDTAMYLCATSRDPGYGYTFGSGTRLTVV.

The chain is built from TRBV2 and TRBJ2-4, with D possibly TRBD2 on 5 matching bases. CDR1 is SNHLY and CDR2 is FYNNEI in the germline V gene. The CDR3 spans 19 residues. V lost 7 bases, J lost 2 bases, and 27 bases lay in between. The CDR3 is CASNPLTGGSPGTKNIQYF. The CDR3 bases are TGTGCCAGCAATCCCCTGACTGGCGGGTCCCCGGGGACCAAAAACATTCAGTACTTC.

The chain links TRBV7-2 to TRBJ1-4, with 12 bases identical to TRBD1. Germline V gene lookup returns CDR1 SGHTA and CDR2 FQGNSA. The CDR3 is 17 amino acids. The V segment lost 5 bases and the J segment 10 bases; nucleotides outside the gene matches: 14. CDR3 region: CASSPTSGTGGLGKLFF. Written as DNA, the CDR3 is TGTGCCAGCAGCCCAACTTCGGGGACAGGGGGCCTTGGAAAACTGTTTTTT.

The chain joins TRBV7-9 to TRBJ1-2; D remains ambiguous. Germline V lookup: CDR1 SEHNR, CDR2 FQNEAQ (reference sequence). The CDR3 extends over 14 amino acids. Trimming left V 2 bases short and J 7 bases short, with 14 bases between. Written as DNA, the CDR3 is TGTGCCAGCAGCTTATTGTCTCGCGAAAGTGGCTACACCTTC. Its protein is CASSLLSRESGYTF.

The chain employs TRBV27 and TRBJ2-1; TRBD1 matches at 10 bases. This CDR3 has 14 residues. J lost 15 bases, V lost 5 bases, and 13 bases had no gene match. Germline CDR1 and CDR2: MNHEY and SMNVEV (reference sequence). Here the CDR3 reads CASSPLTTTGGSFF. As DNA, the CDR3 is TGTGCCAGCAGTCCACTAACCACGACAGGGGGCTCGTTCTTC.

The chain links TRBV27 to TRBJ1-5, with TRBD1 matching over 10 bases. The CDR3 contains 17 residues. Per germline, CDR1 MNHEY and CDR2 SMNVEV (reference sequence). V shed 5 bases, J shed 4 bases, and the junction held 11 bases outside the gene matches. DNA for the CDR3: TGTGCCAGCAGTCCAAACGACAGGGGGCGATGGAATCAGCCCCAGCATTTT. Protein sequence: CASSPNDRGRWNQPQHF.

In this sample, this clone turned up a few times. The chain combines TRBV12-5 with TRBJ1-2; 7 positions match TRBD1. The germline CDR1 and CDR2 sequences are LGHNT and FRNRAP. The CDR3 covers 16 residues. Germline trimming cut 1 base from V and 3 bases from J; bases unmatched to any gene: 8. CDR3 region: CASGLGGTESDYGYTF. The CDR3 nucleotides are TGTGCTAGTGGTTTGGGAGGGACAGAAAGCGACTATGGCTACACCTTC.

This clone was seen only once. As DNA, the CDR3 is TGTGCCAGCAGCGCCGGCCTGGGGGGCACTAGCGGGAGTTACACCGGGGAGCTGTTTTTT. Translated, it gives CASSAGLGGTSGSYTGELFF. The chain recombines TRBV9 with TRBJ2-2; TRBD2 matches 11 bases. CDR1 and CDR2 from the germline V gene are SGDLS and YYNGEE. The CDR3 totals 20 residues. V trimming: 3 bases; J trimming: 3 bases; junction bases outside the gene matches: 16.

In DNA, the CDR3 is TGTGCCAGCAGTTTGGGACAGTTCACTGAAGCTTTCTTT. It yields the protein CASSLGQFTEAFF. This sequence joins TRBV27 and TRBJ1-1; 7 bases map to TRBD1. This CDR3 is 13 amino acids long. Looked up from germline, CDR1 is MNHEY and CDR2 is SMNVEV (reference sequence). V shed 3 bases and J 4 bases; nucleotides not matched to a gene: 2.

The chain is built from TRBV18 and TRBJ1-4; TRBD1 is a possible D gene (5 bases). The CDR3 consists of 16 residues. Per germline, CDR1 KGHSH and CDR2 LQKENI. Trimming stripped 4 bases from V and 1 base from J, with 13 bases between. The CDR3 is CASSQDSGRTNEKLFF. The CDR3 DNA is TGTGCCAGCTCACAAGACAGCGGGAGAACTAATGAAAAACTGTTTTTT.

This chain uses TRBV10-3 with TRBJ1-5, with 8 bases identical to TRBD1. Germline-derived CDR1 and CDR2 are ENHRY and SYGVKD. V shed 4 bases and J 9 bases; nucleotides not matched to a gene: 23. CDR3 length: 19 amino acids. DNA for the CDR3: TGTGCCATCAGTGTGGAAGTAGACAGGGGCTCGGAACCAACTATGCCCCAGCATTTT. This codes for CAISVEVDRGSEPTMPQHF.

This clone was found once. This chain uses TRBV10-2 with TRBJ1-5; the D is unclear. Germline V gives CDR1 WSHSY, CDR2 SAAADI. With 5 bases removed from V and 0 bases from J, the gap between germline ends came to 11 bases. The length of the CDR3 is 15 residues. The CDR3 loop reads CASSFGQDSNQPQHF. The DNA for the CDR3 is TGCGCCAGCAGTTTTGGCCAGGATAGCAATCAGCCCCAGCATTTT.

This chain links TRBV19 with TRBJ2-1; D is possibly TRBD2 (5 bases). Germline assignment: CDR1 LNHDA and CDR2 SQIVND (reference sequence). V was cut by 4 bases and J by 9 bases, with 10 bases left in between. This CDR3 is built from 12 residues. Here the CDR3 DNA reads TGTGCCAGTAGTAGAGGGCTTCGTGAGCAGTTCTTC. It codes for CASSRGLREQFF.

The count of this clone is one. CDR3 region: CASSEAQANYEQYV. The CDR3 coding sequence is TGTGCCAGCAGTGAAGCGCAGGCTAACTACGAGCAGTACGTC. This chain connects TRBV6-1 to TRBJ2-7; no clear D gene. The CDR3 runs 14 residues. V was cut by 0 bases and J by 3 bases, with 9 bases left in between. Germline V CDR1 and CDR2: MNHNS, SASEGT.

This chain uses TRBV2 with TRBJ1-4, with D possibly matching TRBD1 (6 bases). Trimming removed 8 bases at V and 4 bases at J, with 11 bases between. This CDR3 spans 13 amino acids. Germline CDR1 SNHLY, CDR2 FYNNEI. As DNA, the CDR3 is TGTGCCAGCGGAAGGGGGATTAATGAAAAACTGTTTTTT. Its translation is CASGRGINEKLFF.

The chain links TRBV12-3 or TRBV12-4 to TRBJ2-3; TRBD1 matches 8 bases. The CDR3 is 13 amino acids. V was pared by 5 bases and J by 6 bases, with 4 bases of the junction left unmatched. In DNA, the CDR3 is TGTGCCAGCAGTGACAGGGGTCAGGATACGCAGTATTTT. Translated, it gives CASSDRGQDTQYF.

V and J are TRBV3-1 (or the pseudogene TRBV3-2) and TRBJ2-2, with 8 bases aligning to TRBD1. Germline V gene data show CDR1 as LGHDT and CDR2 as YNNKEL (reference sequence). The junction had 7 bases not matched to a gene; V was cut back by 1 base and J by 6 bases. This CDR3 is built from 16 residues. CDR3 residues: CASSQGPGGLAGELFF. The CDR3 DNA sequence: TGTGCCAGCAGCCAAGGGCCAGGGGGCCTCGCCGGGGAGCTGTTTTTT.

The chain has TRBV6-5 and TRBJ2-3, with D possibly TRBD1 on 6 matching bases. V lost 2 bases, J lost 10 bases, and 19 bases lay in between. This CDR3 is built from 15 residues. Germline loops: CDR1 MNHEY, CDR2 SVGAGI. CDR3 protein: CASSYSLGPGQSQYF. For the CDR3, the DNA is TGTGCCAGCAGTTACAGCTTGGGCCCTGGACAGTCGCAGTATTTT.

The chain has TRBV6-5 and TRBJ2-7; 7 bases are a match to TRBD1. CDR1 MNHEY and CDR2 SVGAGI come from the germline V gene. J gave up 4 bases and V 6 bases, and 6 bases lay outside the gene matches. CDR3 length: 13 amino acids. The CDR3 DNA reads as TGTGCCAGCAGCCCGATGGGACAGTACGAGCAGTACTTC. Encoded protein: CASSPMGQYEQYF.

This chain links TRBV6-5 with TRBJ1-2, with D perhaps TRBD1 (5 bases). This CDR3 comprises 12 residues. V was pared by 4 bases and J by 2 bases, with 5 bases between. Germline V gene data show CDR1 as MNHEY and CDR2 as SVGAGI. The CDR3 is CASSSGNYGYTF. CDR3 coding DNA: TGTGCCAGCAGTTCAGGGAACTATGGCTACACCTTC.